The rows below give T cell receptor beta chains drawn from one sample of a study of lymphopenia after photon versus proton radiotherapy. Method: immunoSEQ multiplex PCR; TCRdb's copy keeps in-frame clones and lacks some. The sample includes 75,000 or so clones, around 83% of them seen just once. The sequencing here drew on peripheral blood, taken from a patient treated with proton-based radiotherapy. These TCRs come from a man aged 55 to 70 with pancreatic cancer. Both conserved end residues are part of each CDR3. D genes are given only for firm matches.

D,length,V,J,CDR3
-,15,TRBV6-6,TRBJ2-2,CASWVRGAGTGELFF
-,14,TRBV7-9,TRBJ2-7,CASSLLAGPYEQYF
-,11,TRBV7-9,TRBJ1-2,CASSEASSWAF
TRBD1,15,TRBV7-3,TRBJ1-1,CASSRSTGGNTEAFF
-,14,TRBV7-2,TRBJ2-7,CASSSNGGRNEQYF
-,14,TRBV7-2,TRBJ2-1,CASSLGLPTNEQFF
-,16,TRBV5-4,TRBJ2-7,CASSSWGRARPYEQYF
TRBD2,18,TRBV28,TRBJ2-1,CASLESGRPPKIYNEQFF
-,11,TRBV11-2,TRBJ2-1,CASSLSGPQFF
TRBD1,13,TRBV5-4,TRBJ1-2,CASSSQGAIGYTF
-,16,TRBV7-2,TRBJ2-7,CASSLGLLAQADEQYF
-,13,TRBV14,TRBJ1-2,CASSQDRIYGYTF
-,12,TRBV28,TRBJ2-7,CASSLMHEEQYF
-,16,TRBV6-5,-,CASSYASSGRPYEQYF
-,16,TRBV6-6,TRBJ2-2,CASRQDGGGNTGELFF
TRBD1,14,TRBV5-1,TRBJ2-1,CASSLRDRVHEQFF
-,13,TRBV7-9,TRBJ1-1,CASSFGLNTEAFF
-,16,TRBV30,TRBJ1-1,CAWSARDKVGNTEAFF
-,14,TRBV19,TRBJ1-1,CASSSSWGNTEAFF
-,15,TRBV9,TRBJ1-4,CASSPRGSANEKLFF
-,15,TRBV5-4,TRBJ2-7,CASSLVGSSSYEQYF
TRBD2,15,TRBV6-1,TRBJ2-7,CASSRSGLVSYEQYF
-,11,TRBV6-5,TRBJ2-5,CASSYLETQYF
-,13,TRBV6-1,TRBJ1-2,CASSDPNNYGYTF
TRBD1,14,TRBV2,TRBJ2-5,CASSMDRGSETQYF
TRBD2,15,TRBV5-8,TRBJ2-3,CASSGSGASTDTQYF
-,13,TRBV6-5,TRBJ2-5,CASSKGLQETQYF
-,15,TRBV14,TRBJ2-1,CASSHGPAQYNEQFF
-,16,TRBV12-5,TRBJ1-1,CASGVISEGRRTEAFF